This T cell receptor (beta chain) was captured by sequencing in a study of cytomegalovirus exposure and HLA in healthy donors. Points on this clone: Its antigen remains unknown.

Germline CDR1 SGHAT, CDR2 FQNNGV. The CDR3 loop spans 16 amino acids. Trimming at V came to 4 bases and at J to 2 bases, leaving 7 bases not matched to a gene. In the PCR, 60 Vbeta and 13 Jbeta primers were used. Sequencing used immunoSEQ multiplex PCR; TCRdb keeps in-frame clones, though not all of them. Here the sample spans about 120,000 clones, around 77% being singletons. Study observations and caveats: Certain sequence variants were highly shared and formed a cluster, and this cluster was likely a sequencing artifact. Immune exposure data for these donors was limited to CMV serostatus. Later findings reportedly placed an Asian-associated ancestry cluster below the roughly 660-donor mean for N-insertions. Whilst most TCR sequences proved rare, a subset of public TCRs occurred across many donors.

Sequenced sample: PBMCs. The chain combines TRBV11-2 with TRBJ2-3; the match to TRBD2 covers 9 bases. This TCR derives from a man aged 45-65 years in good health and CMV-seropositive. The CDR3 loop reads CASSSQLAGVTDTQYF. In nucleotides, the CDR3 is TGTGCCAGCAGCTCCCAGTTAGCGGGAGTCACAGATACGCAGTATTTT.